These 3 T cell receptor beta chains came from one sample sequenced in a study of graft-versus-host responses after intestinal transplantation. Only in-frame clones appear in the TCRdb table, and some are missing; sequencing was by immunoSEQ multiplex PCR. Of about 89,000 clones listed, around 93% are singletons. The antigens for these receptors are not known. The specimen comprised unstimulated CD4+ T cells sorted from spleen or lymph node cells, sampled before transplant. The receptors shown here come from a human donor who was the organ donor for an intestinal transplant.

The CDR3 DNA reads as TGTGCCATCAGTTGGACGGACTACTACGAGCAGTACTTC. This codes for CAISWTDYYEQYF. The chain combines TRBV10-3 with TRBJ2-5, with a tentative D call TRBD2 (6 bases). The J call may be wrong; the DNA end is better matched by TRBJ2-7. The CDR3 totals 13 residues. In germline, CDR1 is ENHRY, CDR2 SYGVKD.

The CDR3 sequence is CASSLEGGAMGQPQHF. The CDR3 bases are TGTGCCAGCAGCTTAGAAGGGGGGGCGATGGGTCAGCCCCAGCATTTT. The J gene is TRBJ1-5, the V gene TRBV7-2, with D possibly being TRBD1 (6 bases). V lost 1 base and J lost 6, with 16 bases in between. CDR1 SGHTA and CDR2 FQGNSA come from the germline V gene. CDR3 length: 16 amino acids.

The V gene is TRBV7-9, the J gene TRBJ1-2, with TRBD1 matching over 9 bases. CDR3 length: 15 amino acids. CDR1 is SEHNR, CDR2 FQNEAQ, per germline (reference sequence). Germline trimming cut 7 bases from V and 3 bases from J; bases unmatched to any gene: 9. DNA of the CDR3: TGTGCCAGCACCCAATCGGGACAGGGCTACTATGGCTACACCTTC. Its translation is CASTQSGQGYYGYTF.